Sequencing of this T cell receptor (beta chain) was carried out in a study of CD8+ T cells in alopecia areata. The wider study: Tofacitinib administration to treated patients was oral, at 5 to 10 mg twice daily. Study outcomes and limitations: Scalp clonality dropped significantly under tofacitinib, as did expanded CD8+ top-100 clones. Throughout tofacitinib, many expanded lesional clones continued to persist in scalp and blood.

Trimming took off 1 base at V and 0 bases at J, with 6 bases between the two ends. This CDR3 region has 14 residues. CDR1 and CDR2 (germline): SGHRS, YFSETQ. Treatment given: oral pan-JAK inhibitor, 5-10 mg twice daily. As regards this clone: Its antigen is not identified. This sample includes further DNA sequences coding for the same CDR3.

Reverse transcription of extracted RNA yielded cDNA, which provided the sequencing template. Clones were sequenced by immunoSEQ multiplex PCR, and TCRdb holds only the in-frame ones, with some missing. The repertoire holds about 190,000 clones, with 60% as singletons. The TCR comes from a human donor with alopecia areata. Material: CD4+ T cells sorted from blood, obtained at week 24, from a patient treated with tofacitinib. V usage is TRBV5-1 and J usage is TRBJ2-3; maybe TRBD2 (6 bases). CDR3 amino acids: CASSLSGSTDTQYF. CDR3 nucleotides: TGCGCCAGCAGCTTGAGCGGGAGCACAGATACGCAGTATTTT.